This T cell receptor beta chain was found in a study of blood T cell repertoires in COVID-19. Study as a whole: Samples taken during acute and convalescent COVID-19 were collected in the United States, Italy and Spain. T cells, B-cell-depleted T cells, or PBMCs provided the cDNA or gDNA that served as material.

Method: immunoSEQ multiplex PCR; TCRdb's copy keeps in-frame clones and lacks some. This table has 300,000 to 450,000 clones, roughly 87% appearing once. Clinical history reported by participants formed the basis on which cohorts were assigned. Cohort 3 recovered donors had two negative PCRs, clearance, or symptom resolution. The TCR comes from a woman in her 30s who had recovered from COVID-19. What was sequenced was PBMCs or T cells enriched from blood (not recorded which).

The DNA of the CDR3 is TGTGCCGGACAGGGGGTTAATGAAAAACTGTTTTTT. This gives the protein CAGQGVNEKLFF. The gene calls are TRBV2 and TRBJ1-4; 10 bases fit TRBD1. Per the germline V gene, CDR1 is SNHLY and CDR2 is FYNNEI. CDR3 length equals 12 residues. J lost 4 bases, V lost 11 bases, and 1 base had no gene match.